A single sample gave rise to the 3 T cell receptor beta chains below, sequenced in a study of cytomegalovirus exposure and HLA in healthy donors. It was with 60 Vbeta and 13 Jbeta primers that the PCR ran. Profiling relied on immunoSEQ multiplex PCR, and the TCRdb table lists in-frame clones only, not all of them. The sample holds some 150,000 clones; approximately 79% are singletons and the top ten take around 1.4%. The sequenced sample consisted of PBMCs. The receptors were sampled from a man in his 60s in good health and CMV-seronegative.

This sequence joins TRBV7-8 and TRBJ2-7; 9 bases fit TRBD1. Germline V gene lookup returns CDR1 SGHVS and CDR2 FQNEAQ. The CDR3 has 14 amino acids. V lost 6 bases, J lost 1 base, and 4 bases stayed unmatched. CDR3 region: CASRRDRGSYEQYF. The CDR3 DNA sequence: TGTGCCAGCAGACGAGACAGGGGGTCCTACGAGCAGTACTTC.

This sequence joins TRBV6-5 and TRBJ2-7, with 9 bases fitting TRBD2. CDR3 length: 15 amino acids. V was clipped by 0 bases and J by 3 bases; unmatched bases: 3. The germline V gene has CDR1 MNHEY and CDR2 SVGAGI. The chain's CDR3 is CASSYSGSGSYEQYF. CDR3 sequence (DNA): TGTGCCAGCAGTTACTCGGGTAGCGGGAGCTACGAGCAGTACTTC.

This chain uses TRBV18 with TRBJ1-1; D is uncertain. V shed 0 bases and J shed 3 bases, with 5 bases lying between them. Germline V CDR1 and CDR2: KGHSH, LQKENI. The CDR3 sequence is 13 residues long. The DNA of the CDR3 is TGTGCCAGCTCACCACCGTCGGACACTGAAGCTTTCTTT. Translated: CASSPPSDTEAFF.